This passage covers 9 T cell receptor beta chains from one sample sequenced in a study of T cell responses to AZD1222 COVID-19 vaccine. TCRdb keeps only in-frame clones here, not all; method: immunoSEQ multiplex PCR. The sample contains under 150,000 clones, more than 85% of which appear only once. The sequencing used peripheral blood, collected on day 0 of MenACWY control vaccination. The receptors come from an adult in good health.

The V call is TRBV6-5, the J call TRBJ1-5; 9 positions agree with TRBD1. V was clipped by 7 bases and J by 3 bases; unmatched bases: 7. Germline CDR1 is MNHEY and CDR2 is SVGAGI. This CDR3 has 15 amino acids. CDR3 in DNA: TGTGCCAGCACCGTTCGACAGGGGGTCAATCAGCCCCAGCATTTT. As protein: CASTVRQGVNQPQHF.

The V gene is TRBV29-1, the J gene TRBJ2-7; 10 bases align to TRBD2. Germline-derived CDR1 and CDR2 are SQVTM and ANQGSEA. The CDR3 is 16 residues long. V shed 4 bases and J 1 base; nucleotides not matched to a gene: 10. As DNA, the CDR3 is TGCAGCGTTGTACAGGGGGGTAGCGGGAGGTCCTACGAGCAGTACTTC. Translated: CSVVQGGSGRSYEQYF.

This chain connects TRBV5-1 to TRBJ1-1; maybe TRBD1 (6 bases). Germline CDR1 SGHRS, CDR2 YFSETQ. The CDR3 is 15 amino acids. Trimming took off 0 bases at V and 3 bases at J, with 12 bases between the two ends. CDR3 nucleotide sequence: TGCGCCAGCAGCTTGGTGAAGGCAGGGGACACTGAAGCTTTCTTT. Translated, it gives CASSLVKAGDTEAFF.

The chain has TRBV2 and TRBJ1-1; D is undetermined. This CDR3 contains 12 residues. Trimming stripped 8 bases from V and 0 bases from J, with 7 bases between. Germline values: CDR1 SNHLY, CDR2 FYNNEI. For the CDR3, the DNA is TGTGCCAGCGCCTTGGTGAACACTGAAGCTTTCTTT. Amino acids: CASALVNTEAFF.

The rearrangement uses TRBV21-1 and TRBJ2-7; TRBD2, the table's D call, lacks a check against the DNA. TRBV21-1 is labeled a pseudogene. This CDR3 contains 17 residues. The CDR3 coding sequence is TGTGCCAGCAGCAACGACGCGGGTAGCGTCGGTAAGCCGGAGCAGTACTTC. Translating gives CASSNDAGSVGKPEQYF.

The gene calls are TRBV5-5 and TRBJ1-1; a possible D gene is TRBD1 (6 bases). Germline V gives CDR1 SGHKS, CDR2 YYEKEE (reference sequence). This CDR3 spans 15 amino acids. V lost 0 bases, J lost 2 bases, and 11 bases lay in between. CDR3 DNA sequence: TGTGCCAGCAGCTTGGGACAGGCTGGTAACACTGAAGCTTTCTTT. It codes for CASSLGQAGNTEAFF. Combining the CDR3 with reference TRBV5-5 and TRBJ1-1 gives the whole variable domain DAGVTQSPTHLIKTRGQQVTLRCSPISGHKSVSWYQQVLGQGPQFIFQYYEKEERGRGNFPDRFSARQFPNYSSELNVNALLLGDSALYLCASSLGQAGNTEAFFGQGTRLTVV.

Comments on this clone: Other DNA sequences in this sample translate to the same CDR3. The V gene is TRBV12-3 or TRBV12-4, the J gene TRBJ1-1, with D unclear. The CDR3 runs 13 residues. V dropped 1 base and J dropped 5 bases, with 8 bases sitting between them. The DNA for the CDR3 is TGTGCCAGCAGTTTAGGGGGTGGTACTGAAGCTTTCTTT. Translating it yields CASSLGGGTEAFF.

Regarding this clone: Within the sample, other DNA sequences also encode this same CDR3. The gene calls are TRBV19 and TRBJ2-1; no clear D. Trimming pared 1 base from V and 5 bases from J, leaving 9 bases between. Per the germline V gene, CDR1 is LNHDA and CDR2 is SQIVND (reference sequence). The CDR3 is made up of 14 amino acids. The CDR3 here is CASSIVSGNNEQFF. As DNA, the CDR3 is TGTGCCAGTAGTATAGTCTCAGGAAACAATGAGCAGTTCTTC.

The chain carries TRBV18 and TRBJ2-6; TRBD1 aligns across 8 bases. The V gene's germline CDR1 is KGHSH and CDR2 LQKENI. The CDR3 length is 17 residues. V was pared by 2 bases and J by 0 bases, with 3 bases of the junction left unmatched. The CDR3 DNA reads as TGTGCCAGCTCACCAGGACAGGGCCGCTCTGGGGCCAACGTCCTGACTTTC. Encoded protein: CASSPGQGRSGANVLTF. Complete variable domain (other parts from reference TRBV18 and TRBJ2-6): NAGVMQNPRHLVRRRGQEARLRCSPMKGHSHVYWYRQLPEEGLKFMVYLQKENIIDESGMPKERFSAEFPKEGPSILRIQQVVRGDSAAYFCASSPGQGRSGANVLTFGAGSRLTVL.